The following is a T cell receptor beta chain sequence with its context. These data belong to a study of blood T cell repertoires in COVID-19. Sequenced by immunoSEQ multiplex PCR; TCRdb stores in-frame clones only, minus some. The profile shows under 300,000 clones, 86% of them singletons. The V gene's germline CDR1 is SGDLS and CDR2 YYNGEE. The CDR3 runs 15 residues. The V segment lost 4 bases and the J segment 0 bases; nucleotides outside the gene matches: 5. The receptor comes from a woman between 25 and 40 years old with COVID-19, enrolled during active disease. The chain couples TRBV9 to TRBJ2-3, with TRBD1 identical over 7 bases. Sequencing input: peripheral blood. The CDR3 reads CASSTRQGSTDTQYF. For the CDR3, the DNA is TGTGCCAGCAGCACCCGACAGGGAAGCACAGATACGCAGTATTTT.